Following are 24 T cell receptor beta chains from one sample sequenced in a study of shared clonotypes between healthy human individuals. Measured with immunoSEQ multiplex PCR; TCRdb has only the in-frame clones, and not every one. The sample lists 400,000 to 600,000 clones, 95% to 97% occurring once. The specimen sequenced was naive CD4+ T cells sorted from blood. Subset given: CD45RA+ positively selected. These receptors all come from a woman aged 25 to 39 in good health.

The rearrangement joins TRBV5-4 to TRBJ2-2; 9 bases align to TRBD2. Trimming took 3 bases from V and 6 from J; bases not matched to a gene: 6. Looked up from germline, CDR1 is SGHNT and CDR2 is YYREEE (reference sequence). The CDR3 length is 15 residues. The CDR3 region is CASSSPGLAAGELFF. The CDR3 coding sequence is TGTGCCAGCAGCTCTCCGGGACTAGCAGCCGGGGAGCTGTTTTTT. Complete variable domain (other parts from reference TRBV5-4 and TRBJ2-2): ETGVTQSPTHLIKTRGQQVTLRCSSQSGHNTVSWYQQALGQGPQFIFQYYREEENGRGNFPPRFSGLQFPNYSSELNVNALELDDSALYLCASSSPGLAAGELFFGEGSRLTVL.

On this clone: Other DNA sequences in the same sample also yield this CDR3. This chain connects TRBV27 to TRBJ2-7; 7 bases are a match to TRBD1. This CDR3 is 14 amino acids long. Unmatched junction bases numbered 3, after V lost 3 bases and J lost 1 base. Germline assignment: CDR1 MNHEY and CDR2 SMNVEV (reference sequence). The CDR3 region has the DNA TGTGCCAGCAGTTTTCGGACAGGTTCCTACGAGCAGTACTTC. Encoded protein: CASSFRTGSYEQYF.

CDR3 loop: CASSAPRGGRDTEAFF. The CDR3 DNA follows: TGTGCCAGCAGTGCCCCCCGCGGGGGACGGGACACTGAAGCTTTCTTT. The genes are TRBV28 and TRBJ1-1; maybe TRBD1 (5 bases). Trimming left V 5 bases short and J 3 bases short, with 19 bases between. The CDR3 has 16 amino acids. The germline gives CDR1 MDHEN, CDR2 SYDVKM.

Comment on this clone: Other nucleotide sequences from this sample produce the same CDR3. V gene TRBV28 combines with J gene TRBJ1-5, with 8 bases lining up with TRBD1. The CDR3 sequence is 15 residues long. The V gene end was trimmed by 2 bases and the J gene end by 7 bases; junction bases not matched to a gene: 7. The germline V gene has CDR1 MDHEN and CDR2 SYDVKM. The CDR3 sequence is CASSLRGQGHQPQHF. The CDR3, as DNA: TGTGCCAGCAGTTTACGCGGACAGGGTCACCAGCCCCAGCATTTT.

V gene TRBV28 combines with J gene TRBJ1-5; D is ambiguous. Germline V lookup: CDR1 MDHEN, CDR2 SYDVKM. The CDR3 has 14 residues. V was pared by 4 bases and J by 4 bases, with 11 bases between. The chain's CDR3 is CASSSPAPNQPQHF. CDR3 sequence (DNA): TGTGCCAGCAGTTCCCCCGCTCCAAATCAGCCCCAGCATTTT.

CDR3 in DNA: TGCGCCAGCAGCCCAACCCGGGACAGGGTTTCCTTGAAAAAACTGTTTTTT. Encoded protein: CASSPTRDRVSLKKLFF. The V gene is TRBV5-1, the J gene TRBJ1-4; TRBD1 matches 9 bases. The trim removed 4 bases at V and 9 bases at J, leaving 16 bases unmatched. CDR3 length: 17 amino acids. Germline V gives CDR1 SGHRS, CDR2 YFSETQ.

The J gene is TRBJ2-3, the V gene TRBV28, with TRBD2 matching 13 bases. The CDR3 runs to 16 residues. The trim removed 5 bases at V and 4 bases at J, leaving 6 bases unmatched. Germline V gene lookup returns CDR1 MDHEN and CDR2 SYDVKM. The CDR3 DNA sequence: TGTGCCAGCAGTCTTTGGACTAGCGGGAGAGCAGATACGCAGTATTTT. Translating gives CASSLWTSGRADTQYF.

The gene calls are TRBV15 and TRBJ2-1; D ambiguous. The V gene's germline CDR1 is LNHNV and CDR2 YYDKDF (reference sequence). V lost 1 base to trimming and J lost 0 bases, with 7 bases between them. This CDR3 spans 15 amino acids. The CDR3 nucleotides read TGTGCCACCAGCAGAGCGGGTAGCTCCTACAATGAGCAGTTCTTC. Amino acids: CATSRAGSSYNEQFF.

As regards this clone: At the DNA level, this CDR3 is encoded by other sequences in the same sample as well. The chain links TRBV18 to TRBJ1-1, with 7 positions matching TRBD1. Per the germline V gene, CDR1 is KGHSH and CDR2 is LQKENI. The CDR3 consists of 14 residues. The ends lost 4 bases at V and 5 bases at J; junction bases unmatched: 7. Written as DNA, the CDR3 is TGTGCCAGCTCACAACTGGGACAGAGAACTGAAGCTTTCTTT. Its translation is CASSQLGQRTEAFF.

The chain employs TRBV7-2 and TRBJ2-1; unclear D gene. V gave up 3 bases and J gave up 6 bases, with 12 bases separating them. From germline, CDR1 is SGHTA and CDR2 FQGNSA. This CDR3 comprises 14 residues. DNA of the CDR3: TGTGCCAGCAGCTTTATCGCAGGTCCCAATGAGCAGTTCTTC. Translated: CASSFIAGPNEQFF. The full variable domain, in which reference TRBV7-2 and TRBJ2-1 provide the parts outside the CDR3, is GAGVSQSPSNKVTEKGKDVELRCDPISGHTALYWYRQSLGQGLEFLIYFQGNSAPDKSGLPSDRFSAERTGGSVSTLTIQRTQQEDSAVYLCASSFIAGPNEQFFGPGTRLTVL.

The chain combines TRBV7-9 with TRBJ2-1; TRBD2 agrees at 11 bases. This CDR3 has 15 amino acids. V dropped 2 bases and J dropped 6; count of bases not matched to a gene: 3. Germline loops: CDR1 SEHNR, CDR2 FQNEAQ (reference sequence). CDR3 sequence: CASSLTSGSFNEQFF. The CDR3 coding sequence is TGTGCCAGCAGCTTAACTAGCGGGAGTTTCAATGAGCAGTTCTTC.

This clone has just one count. This chain uses TRBV10-3 with TRBJ1-3; tentative D call: TRBD1 (5 bases). Germline V gives CDR1 ENHRY, CDR2 SYGVKD. There are 15 residues in the CDR3. V was shortened by 3 bases and J by 0 bases, with 9 bases between the two germline ends. CDR3 sequence reads: CAISEQAYSGNTIYF. The CDR3 region has the DNA TGTGCCATCAGTGAACAGGCGTACTCTGGAAACACCATATATTTT.

The chain is built from TRBV4-1 and TRBJ2-5, with a tentative D call TRBD1 (5 bases). There are 13 residues in the CDR3. Looked up from germline, CDR1 is MGHRA and CDR2 is YSYEKL. V lost 5 bases and J 1 base, leaving 8 bases between the germline ends. CDR3 DNA: TGCGCCAGCAGCAGGGGCGGCCAAGAGACCCAGTACTTC. Its protein product is CASSRGGQETQYF.

This sequence joins TRBV2 and TRBJ2-7; 8 positions agree with TRBD2. Losses at the gene ends were 6 bases for V and 5 bases for J; bases not matched to a gene: 12. Looked up from germline, CDR1 is SNHLY and CDR2 is FYNNEI. This CDR3 is built from 15 residues. The CDR3 DNA reads as TGTGCCAGCAGCCCGGGGGGGTCAGGGGTCCACGAGCAGTACTTC. Protein sequence: CASSPGGSGVHEQYF. The full variable domain, in which reference TRBV2 and TRBJ2-7 provide the parts outside the CDR3, is EPEVTQTPSHQVTQMGQEVILRCVPISNHLYFYWYRQILGQKVEFLVSFYNNEISEKSEIFDDQFSVERPDGSNFTLKIRSTKLEDSAMYFCASSPGGSGVHEQYFGPGTRLTVT.

The genes are TRBV28 and TRBJ2-7; 7 bases are shared with TRBD1. The CDR3 has 16 amino acids. V lost 5 bases and J lost 2; bases outside the gene matches: 12. CDR1 and CDR2 from the germline V gene are MDHEN and SYDVKM. The CDR3 spells CASSANPGQYPYEQYF. Here the CDR3 DNA reads TGTGCCAGCAGTGCAAATCCGGGACAGTATCCCTACGAGCAGTACTTC.

This sequence joins TRBV19 and TRBJ2-2; D is uncertain. V shed 6 bases and J shed 6 bases, with 11 bases lying between them. Germline V gene sequence: CDR1 LNHDA, CDR2 SQIVND (reference sequence). The CDR3 is made up of 13 amino acids. The CDR3 coding sequence is TGTGCCAGTAGCTCCGGATGGTCCGGGGAGCTGTTTTTT. Translation: CASSSGWSGELFF. Supplemented by reference TRBV19 and TRBJ2-2, the full variable domain reads DGGITQSPKYLFRKEGQNVTLSCEQNLNHDAMYWYRQDPGQGLRLIYYSQIVNDFQKGDIAEGYSVSREKKESFPLTVTSAQKNPTAFYLCASSSGWSGELFFGEGSRLTVL.

The chain uses TRBV6-6 and TRBJ1-3; D possibly corresponds to TRBD1 (6 bases). The CDR3 extends over 13 amino acids. In germline, CDR1 is MNHNY, CDR2 SVGAGI (reference sequence). V lost 6 bases and J 4 bases, leaving 10 bases between the germline ends. This CDR3 is CASSPGHGNTIYF. CDR3 sequence (DNA): TGTGCCAGCAGCCCGGGACACGGAAACACCATATATTTT.

The V call is TRBV2, the J call TRBJ1-2; 8 nucleotides match TRBD1. Germline assignment: CDR1 SNHLY and CDR2 FYNNEI. The CDR3 consists of 13 residues. Losses at the gene ends were 8 bases for V and 7 bases for J; bases not matched to a gene: 9. In nucleotides, the CDR3 is TGTGCCAGCGCTTGGCAGGGGGCGGGTGGCTACACCTTC. It encodes CASAWQGAGGYTF.

This chain connects TRBV7-2 to TRBJ2-7; 10 bases line up with TRBD2. CDR1 and CDR2 (germline): SGHTA, FQGNSA. CDR3 size: 14 residues. V lost 4 bases to trimming and J lost 2 bases; unmatched junction nucleotides: 2. CDR3 residues: CASSSLAGAYEQYF. The CDR3 DNA reads as TGTGCCAGCAGCTCTCTAGCGGGAGCCTACGAGCAGTACTTC.

The chain recombines TRBV29-1 with TRBJ2-5, with D possibly being TRBD2 (6 bases). The J call is doubtful: the DNA matches TRBJ2-7 better. The length of the CDR3 is 13 residues. Germline V gene lookup returns CDR1 SQVTM and CDR2 ANQGSEA. This CDR3 reads CSVVGGEGYEQYF. The CDR3, as DNA: TGCAGCGTTGTTGGCGGGGAAGGGTACGAGCAGTACTTC.

The chain uses TRBV4-1 and TRBJ2-5; no clear D gene. CDR1 is MGHRA and CDR2 is YSYEKL in the germline V gene. The CDR3 runs 15 residues. Between the trimmed V and J ends, which lost 4 bases and 5 bases, there was a span of 17 bases. The CDR3 nucleotides are TGCGCCAGCAGCCCAGGATTAGGCTATGTCGAGACCCAGTACTTC. It is translated as CASSPGLGYVETQYF.

The chain carries TRBV19 and TRBJ2-3, with 10 bases aligning to TRBD2. The V gene's germline CDR1 is LNHDA and CDR2 SQIVND (reference sequence). V dropped 4 bases and J dropped 5; count of bases not matched to a gene: 9. This CDR3 region has 16 residues. The CDR3 loop is CASSTQAGGPRDTQYF. As DNA, the CDR3 is TGTGCCAGTAGTACCCAAGCGGGAGGGCCTAGAGATACGCAGTATTTT.

The chain employs TRBV19 and TRBJ2-7; 10 nucleotides line up with TRBD1. There are 15 residues in the CDR3. The V and J ends lost 3 bases and 8 bases, in that order; junction bases with no gene match: 10. Germline V gene lookup returns CDR1 LNHDA and CDR2 SQIVND (reference sequence). The CDR3 region has the DNA TGTGCCAGTAGTATGCAGGGGACAGGGGTTTTCCAGCAGTACTTC. It codes for CASSMQGTGVFQQYF.

The CDR3: CALGAPYEQYF. For the CDR3, the DNA is TGTGCTTTGGGGGCGCCTTACGAGCAGTACTTC. V usage is TRBV7-9 and J usage is TRBJ2-7; D possibly corresponds to TRBD1 (6 bases). From germline, CDR1 is SEHNR and CDR2 FQNEAQ (reference sequence). This CDR3 region has 11 residues.